This entry lists 7 T cell receptor beta chains sequenced from one sample in a study of CD8 T cells in Susac syndrome (dated by TCRdb to the late 2010s). Library preparation employed the immunoSEQ multiplex PCR assay. RNA was extracted using the RNeasy kit, and roughly 0.5 to 1 microgram was reverse transcribed with random hexamers. TCRdb itself trimmed the public reads at Q25 with fastp, ran MiXCR and retained productive beta chains. Each CDR3 protein gets just one entry, which takes the most common genes and DNA from the rows behind it. In all, the sample holds 150,000 to 200,000 distinct CDR3 sequences, and 85% to 95% of those were seen once. Together, the top ten hold just over 0.13% of the sample. Sequencing was carried out using CD4+ T cells from PBMCs. Every receptor here comes from a human donor in good health.

The chain has TRBV11-2 and TRBJ1-1, with unresolved D. Per germline, CDR1 SGHAT and CDR2 FQNNGV. This CDR3 region has 13 residues. V was pared by 3 bases and J by 5 bases, with 10 bases between. CDR3 residues: CASSLNLRTEAFF. For the CDR3, the DNA is TGTGCCAGCAGCTTGAACCTAAGGACTGAAGCTTTCTTT.

The chain couples TRBV7-9 to TRBJ2-1, with 13 bases identical to TRBD2. Per germline, CDR1 SEHNR and CDR2 FQNEAQ (reference sequence). CDR3 size: 17 residues. The J segment lost 1 base and the V segment lost 5 bases, leaving 5 bases of the junction unmatched. The CDR3 coding sequence is TGTGCCAGCAGCCTCGGACTAGCGGGGGTATCCTACAATGAGCAGTTCTTC. Protein sequence: CASSLGLAGVSYNEQFF.

The chain combines TRBV6-5 with TRBJ2-2; a weak D match, TRBD1 (7 bases). V was shortened by 5 bases and J by 3 bases, with 13 bases between the two germline ends. The germline V gene has CDR1 MNHEY and CDR2 SVGAGI. CDR3 length equals 15 residues. Here the CDR3 reads CASSRGDRHTGELFF. The CDR3 bases are TGTGCCAGCAGTAGGGGGGACAGACACACCGGGGAGCTGTTTTTT.

The chain recombines TRBV11-2 with TRBJ2-2; D remains unclear. V was clipped by 3 bases and J by 4 bases, with 9 bases between them. CDR3 length: 14 amino acids. CDR1 is SGHAT and CDR2 is FQNNGV in the germline V gene. The CDR3 region is CASSLEGITGELFF. The DNA for the CDR3 is TGTGCCAGCAGCTTGGAAGGTATCACCGGGGAGCTGTTTTTT.

V usage is TRBV12-3 or TRBV12-4 and J usage is TRBJ2-5; TRBD2 aligns across 8 bases. The CDR3 consists of 15 residues. The junction had 8 bases not matched to a gene; V was cut back by 7 bases and J by 1 base. CDR3 DNA sequence: TGTGCCAGCACACTCGGGGGGGGCCTCCAAGAGACCCAGTACTTC. Amino acid sequence: CASTLGGGLQETQYF.

The chain recombines TRBV5-6 with TRBJ1-5, with TRBD1 matching 11 bases. Germline lookup yields CDR1 SGHDT and CDR2 YYEEEE. The CDR3 extends over 15 amino acids. V lost 1 base, J lost 7 bases, and 4 bases stayed unmatched. CDR3 loop: CASSLWTGGQQPQHF. The CDR3 region has the DNA TGTGCCAGCAGCTTGTGGACAGGGGGCCAACAGCCCCAGCATTTT.

This clonotype was observed once. The chain couples TRBV23-1 to TRBJ1-5, with 8 bases fitting TRBD1. TRBV23-1 is an ORF; its function is uncertain. The V and J ends lost 6 bases and 0 bases, in that order; junction bases with no gene match: 4. The CDR3 is 15 amino acids. CDR3 DNA sequence: TGCGCCAGCAGCCCGGACAGGGATAGCAATCAGCCCCAGCATTTT. Translated, it gives CASSPDRDSNQPQHF.